This TCR beta chain was retrieved from a study of Ad26.COV2.S vaccination and SARS-CoV-2 variants. The CDR3 totals 15 residues. V was pared by 3 bases and J by 7 bases, with 10 bases of the junction left unmatched. CDR1 is ENHRY and CDR2 is SYGVKD in the germline V gene. This table comes from immunoSEQ multiplex PCR, and its TCRdb copy is limited to in-frame clones, with some not included. The repertoire consists of approximately 410,000 clones, with approximately 92% occurring once and the leading ten covering 1.5% to 2%. Treatment given: approximately 18 received Ad26.COV2.S at low or high dose, single or two shots; about 5 received placebo; per-sample allocation not given. Day 63 after the first injection of vaccine or placebo was the sampling time. This clone was recorded a few times. Its antigen is as yet unknown. Study-level results: Vaccinated individuals (as opposed to placebo recipients) had higher spike-specific TCR breadth.

Source: peripheral blood, taken in a trial of Ad26.COV2.S vaccine versus placebo. This chain joins TRBV10-3 and TRBJ1-2; TRBD1 matches 8 bases. This clonotype was obtained from a person between 18 and 60 years old who received the Ad26.COV2.S COVID-19 vaccine or a placebo. CDR3 bases: TGTGCCATCAGTGAATCCAAAACAGGGGGTTCTGGCTACACCTTC. Translating gives CAISESKTGGSGYTF.